The source of this T cell receptor (beta chain) is a study of OX40 agonist ivuxolimab in advanced cancers. CDR1 and CDR2 from the germline V gene are SGHTA and FQGNSA. V lost 2 bases to trimming and J lost 3 bases, with 10 bases between them. The CDR3 has 15 residues. The protocol was immunoSEQ multiplex PCR, while the TCRdb copy is restricted to in-frame clones and leaves out a portion. This table has 45,000 to 55,000 clones, 65% to 85% appearing once. The gene calls are TRBV7-2 and TRBJ2-2; D possibly matches TRBD1 or TRBD2 (6 bases each). This receptor was taken from an adult with an advanced solid tumor such as melanoma, head and neck, liver or kidney cancer. The source was CD4+ or CD8+ T cells sorted from blood, collected in a trial of the OX40 agonist ivuxolimab. In nucleotides, the CDR3 is TGTGCCAGCAGCTTAAGGGGGGTGGACACCGGGGAGCTGTTTTTT. Translation gives CASSLRGVDTGELFF.